Following are 26 T cell receptor beta chains from one sample sequenced in a study of molecular identifiers for immune sequencing clone quantification. A single record per CDR3 protein comes from TCRdb applying MiXCR to the PCR reads. The sample carries roughly 320,000 distinct CDR3 sequences, roughly a quarter recorded once. Material for sequencing was naive CD8+ T cells from blood, with Jurkat cell RNA spiked in. Subset given: FACS-sorted CD8+CD4-CCR7+CD45RA+ naive T cells. Receptors were obtained from a human donor in good health. Some libraries in this study had Jurkat cell RNA spiked in.

In the case of this clonotype: This may come from a read error, since a much larger clone is one base off. The CDR3 DNA reads TGCAGTGCTAGAAATCTGTATCGGGGGCACTCCCCTCGTGACAATCAGCCCCAGCATTTT. It specifies CSARNLYRGHSPRDNQPQHF. V usage is TRBV20-1 and J usage is TRBJ1-5; D may be TRBD1 (6 bases). The CDR3 totals 20 residues. V was shortened by 2 bases and J by 3 bases, with 29 bases between the two germline ends. Per germline, CDR1 DFQATT and CDR2 SNEGSKA (reference sequence).

This clonotype was recorded once. This clone may be a read error of a much larger clone one base away. The chain recombines TRBV28 with TRBJ2-7; unclear D gene. The germline V gene has CDR1 MDHEN and CDR2 SYDVKM. The CDR3 runs 15 residues. V lost 4 bases, J lost 3 bases, and 16 bases lay in between. DNA for the CDR3: TGTGCCAGCAGTTCGACACCAACCTACCTCTACGAGCAGTACTTC. Amino acid sequence: CASSSTPTYLYEQYF.

This clonotype was recorded many times. The chain combines TRBV7-9 with TRBJ2-7; D is possibly TRBD1 (6 bases). The CDR3 consists of 15 residues. Between the trimmed V and J ends, which lost 1 base and 3 bases, there was a span of 13 bases. Germline assignment: CDR1 SEHNR and CDR2 FQNEAQ (reference sequence). The CDR3 loop is CASSLVGAGVYEQYF. CDR3 nucleotides: TGTGCCAGCAGCTTAGTTGGGGCAGGGGTCTACGAGCAGTACTTC.

This clonotype was counted ten times or more. The chain is built from TRBV7-8 and TRBJ2-2, with TRBD2 matching over 7 bases. The CDR3 is 15 residues long. J gave up 4 bases and V 7 bases, and 9 bases lay outside the gene matches. In germline, CDR1 is SGHVS, CDR2 FQNEAQ. Here the CDR3 reads CASTGGTPVTGELFF. The CDR3 nucleotides are TGTGCCAGCACCGGGGGGACTCCTGTCACCGGGGAGCTGTTTTTT.

This clonotype was counted many times. The CDR3 DNA follows: TGTGCCAGCAGTTTTCAAAACATTCAGTACTTC. It specifies CASSFQNIQYF. The chain has TRBV28 and TRBJ2-4; no clear D gene. This CDR3 spans 11 amino acids. Germline values: CDR1 MDHEN, CDR2 SYDVKM. Trimming shortened V by 3 bases and J by 5 bases, and 2 bases separated the two germline ends.

This clonotype was seen a handful of times. The gene calls are TRBV4-3 and TRBJ2-3; the match to TRBD2 covers 7 bases. The junction had 5 bases not matched to a gene; V was cut back by 0 bases and J by 5 bases. Per germline, CDR1 LGHNA and CDR2 YSLEER. CDR3 size: 15 residues. The CDR3 region is CASSQDRGGGDTQYF. CDR3 bases: TGCGCCAGCAGCCAAGATCGCGGGGGAGGAGATACGCAGTATTTT.

This clonotype was recorded at least ten times. This chain connects TRBV7-9 to TRBJ1-4; D gene unclear. The CDR3 is made up of 13 amino acids. V shed 8 bases and J shed 5 bases, with 12 bases lying between them. Per germline, CDR1 SEHNR and CDR2 FQNEAQ (reference sequence). The DNA for the CDR3 is TGTGCCAGCGGAAGCTGGGAAAATGAAAAACTGTTTTTT. As protein: CASGSWENEKLFF.

This clonotype was seen many times. The chain combines TRBV6-5 with TRBJ2-2; D is possibly TRBD2 (6 bases). Trimming shortened V by 7 bases and J by 2 bases, and 11 bases separated the two germline ends. The CDR3 is 14 amino acids. Germline-derived CDR1 and CDR2 are MNHEY and SVGAGI. This chain's CDR3 is CASTPGSNTGELFF. In nucleotides, the CDR3 is TGTGCCAGCACTCCCGGGAGTAACACCGGGGAGCTGTTTTTT.

This clonotype showed up many times. J is TRBJ2-5 and V is TRBV6-5; the D gene is possibly TRBD2 (5 bases). The V end lost 2 bases, the J end lost 3 bases, and 10 bases lay between the germline ends. The CDR3 extends over 14 amino acids. Germline V gene sequence: CDR1 MNHEY, CDR2 SVGAGI. The CDR3 here is CASSYVGEKETQYF. Written as DNA, the CDR3 is TGTGCCAGCAGTTACGTTGGGGAGAAAGAGACCCAGTACTTC.

The V and J genes are TRBV7-9 and TRBJ2-3, with D perhaps given as TRBD1 or TRBD2 (5 bases each). The CDR3 consists of 14 residues. Germline assignment: CDR1 SEHNR and CDR2 FQNEAQ (reference sequence). V lost 5 bases to trimming and J lost 0 bases, with 9 bases between them. CDR3 amino acids: CASSAWDSTDTQYF. CDR3 DNA: TGTGCCAGCAGCGCATGGGACAGCACAGATACGCAGTATTTT.

This clonotype appeared a single time. This may arise from a read error, as a much more abundant clone is one base away. The J gene is TRBJ2-3, the V gene TRBV5-1; D call uncertain. This CDR3 contains 16 residues. The germline V gene has CDR1 SGHRS and CDR2 YFSETQ. Trimming stripped 5 bases from V and 3 bases from J, with 19 bases between. The CDR3, as DNA: TGCGCCAGCAGAGACTTGGACGGGTCGAGGACAGATACGCAGTATTTT. Translation: CASRDLDGSRTDTQYF. Full variable domain (outside the CDR3, taken from reference TRBV5-1 and TRBJ2-3): KAGVTQTPRYLIKTRGQQVTLSCSPISGHRSVSWYQQTPGQGLQFLFEYFSETQRNKGNFPGRFSGRQFSNSRSEMNVSTLELGDSALYLCASRDLDGSRTDTQYFGPGTRLTVL.

This clonotype was recorded at least ten times. V gene TRBV27 combines with J gene TRBJ1-1; maybe TRBD1 (5 bases). Germline CDR1 reads MNHEY; CDR2 reads SMNVEV (reference sequence). The V and J ends lost 2 bases and 5 bases respectively, with 15 bases between them. This CDR3 is 15 amino acids long. The CDR3 region is CASSLGFEGRTEAFF. In DNA form, the CDR3 reads TGTGCCAGCAGTTTAGGTTTTGAGGGGAGGACTGAAGCTTTCTTT.

This clonotype was observed at least ten times. The rearrangement links TRBV5-1 to TRBJ2-3, with D unclear. Trimming took off 0 bases at V and 3 bases at J, with 5 bases between the two ends. The CDR3 is 13 residues long. Germline lookup yields CDR1 SGHRS and CDR2 YFSETQ. This CDR3 is CASSLEMTDTQYF. The CDR3 nucleotides are TGCGCCAGCAGCTTGGAGATGACAGATACGCAGTATTTT. The full variable domain, its missing parts supplied by reference TRBV5-1 and TRBJ2-3, is KAGVTQTPRYLIKTRGQQVTLSCSPISGHRSVSWYQQTPGQGLQFLFEYFSETQRNKGNFPGRFSGRQFSNSRSEMNVSTLELGDSALYLCASSLEMTDTQYFGPGTRLTVL.

The chain uses TRBV6-5 and TRBJ2-3; a possible D gene is TRBD2 (6 bases). The CDR3 loop spans 15 amino acids. Germline V gene data show CDR1 as MNHEY and CDR2 as SVGAGI. Trimming pared 8 bases from V and 2 bases from J, leaving 17 bases between. The CDR3 nucleotides are TGTGCCAGCTTTTGGTGGGCGGGACCCACAGATACGCAGTATTTT. Translated: CASFWWAGPTDTQYF.

The chain is built from TRBV6-2 or TRBV6-3 and TRBJ2-3, with 9 bases lining up with TRBD1. V lost 2 bases, J lost 2 bases, and 14 bases stayed unmatched. The CDR3 extends over 19 amino acids. Germline CDR1 and CDR2: MNHEY and SVGEGT. CDR3 nucleotide sequence: TGTGCCAGCAGTTACCCGACCTATCGCTGGGACAGGGACACAGATACGCAGTATTTT. Encoded protein: CASSYPTYRWDRDTDTQYF.

This clonotype was observed a handful of times. The chain carries TRBV14 and TRBJ2-7; TRBD2 aligns across 7 bases. V lost 0 bases and J lost 4; bases outside the gene matches: 6. Per the germline V gene, CDR1 is SGHDN and CDR2 is FVKESK. The CDR3 length is 15 residues. CDR3 coding DNA: TGTGCCAGCAGCCAAGAGGTTGGACTAGGATACGAGCAGTACTTC. Its translation: CASSQEVGLGYEQYF.

V and J are TRBV4-3 and TRBJ1-5; TRBD1 might be the D (5 bases). This CDR3 comprises 16 residues. Per germline, CDR1 LGHNA and CDR2 YSLEER. V lost 0 bases and J lost 7, with 16 bases in between. Written as DNA, the CDR3 is TGCGCCAGCAGCCAAGATGCGGCGGGGCGCGAACAGCCCCAGCATTTT. Amino acid sequence: CASSQDAAGREQPQHF.

On this clonotype: A much larger clone is a single base away; this may be a read error. V gene TRBV4-1 combines with J gene TRBJ2-7; D gene unclear. The CDR3 consists of 13 residues. Germline V gene sequence: CDR1 MGHRA, CDR2 YSYEKL. CDR3 nucleotide sequence: TGCGCCCGCAGCCCGGCCGCCCCTTACGAGCAGTACTTC. Amino acid sequence: CARSPAAPYEQYF.

The rearrangement uses TRBV20-1 and TRBJ1-1; no firm D call. V was shortened by 6 bases and J by 0 bases, with 11 bases between the two germline ends. CDR3 length: 13 amino acids. Germline-derived CDR1 and CDR2 are DFQATT and SNEGSKA (reference sequence). The CDR3 DNA reads as TGCAGTGCCTTGTCGTCGATGAACACTGAAGCTTTCTTT. It specifies CSALSSMNTEAFF.

As to this clonotype: This may be a read error: a much more frequent sequence differs by one nucleotide. The chain joins TRBV5-1 to TRBJ1-1, with a possible D match to TRBD1 (5 bases). Looked up from germline, CDR1 is SGHRS and CDR2 is YFSETQ. This CDR3 region has 14 residues. CDR3 sequence (DNA): TGCGCCAGCAGCGGTGGTTTGGGGCTCACTGAAGTTTTCTTT. Translation gives CASSGGLGLTEVFF.

Notes on this clonotype: One end of the junction does not line up with germline, which may come from a read error. CDR3 bases: TGTGCCAGCGGTTTAACAGGGGGAACTGAAGCTTTCTTT. Translation gives CASGLTGGTEAFF. This chain connects TRBV12-3 or TRBV12-4 to TRBJ1-1, with 8 nucleotides matching TRBD1. The CDR3 length is 13 residues.

This clonotype appeared many times. V is TRBV5-1 and J is TRBJ1-1; D remains unclear. Germline assignment: CDR1 SGHRS and CDR2 YFSETQ. V shed 0 bases and J shed 4 bases, with 7 bases lying between them. There are 13 residues in the CDR3. Here the CDR3 DNA reads TGCGCCAGCAGCTTGGTTCGGCTCACTGAAGCTTTCTTT. Its translation: CASSLVRLTEAFF. Full variable domain (outside the CDR3, taken from reference TRBV5-1 and TRBJ1-1): KAGVTQTPRYLIKTRGQQVTLSCSPISGHRSVSWYQQTPGQGLQFLFEYFSETQRNKGNFPGRFSGRQFSNSRSEMNVSTLELGDSALYLCASSLVRLTEAFFGQGTRLTVV.

On this clonotype: This may be a read error: a much more frequent sequence differs by one nucleotide. The rearrangement joins TRBV7-9 to TRBJ2-2; no reliable D call. The CDR3 length is 14 residues. Germline values: CDR1 SEHNR, CDR2 FQNEAQ (reference sequence). Trimming cost V 3 bases and J 5 bases, with 10 bases left between them. CDR3 amino acids: CASSFLMSTGELFF. Written as DNA, the CDR3 is TGTGCCAGCAGCTTCCTTATGAGTACCGGGGAGCTGTTTTTT.

The table lists this clonotype with many counts. V and J are TRBV27 and TRBJ2-7; 8 nucleotides agree with TRBD2. V was pared by 6 bases and J by 0 bases, with 10 bases of the junction left unmatched. CDR3 size: 16 residues. The germline V gene has CDR1 MNHEY and CDR2 SMNVEV (reference sequence). CDR3 in DNA: TGTGCCAGCAGCCCTGAACCCGGGACTAGCTCCTACGAGCAGTACTTC. This codes for CASSPEPGTSSYEQYF.

There are many counts of this clonotype. The chain recombines TRBV30 with TRBJ2-7; weak D call: TRBD1 (5 bases). This CDR3 region has 13 residues. Trimming cost V 3 bases and J 0 bases, with 9 bases left between them. The germline gives CDR1 GTSNPN, CDR2 SVGIG (reference sequence). This CDR3 is CAWRAGNSYEQYF. CDR3 bases: TGTGCCTGGAGGGCAGGGAACTCCTACGAGCAGTACTTC.

On this clonotype: A read error is possible here, since a much larger clone lies one base away. This chain connects TRBV20-1 to TRBJ1-2; unclear D gene. The V gene's germline CDR1 is DFQATT and CDR2 SNEGSKA (reference sequence). The CDR3 runs 13 residues. V lost 1 base, J lost 7 bases, and 13 bases lay in between. Here the CDR3 reads CSARAQNWCGYTF. As DNA, the CDR3 is TGCAGTGCTAGAGCTCAGAACTGGTGTGGCTACACCTTC.